The 7 T cell receptor beta chains in this list originate from one sample, sequenced in a study of long-term antiretroviral therapy in people with HIV. Version v3.0 of the immunoSEQ assay was performed at survey level. Repertoires were generated with immunoSEQ multiplex PCR, while TCRdb's copy carries only in-frame clones and drops some. The data hold tens of thousands of clones, with over 75% observed a single time. This material consisted of unsorted PBMCs, taken 0.2 years before starting antiretroviral therapy. Every receptor here comes from a man younger than 35 with HIV.

The chain uses TRBV27 and TRBJ1-2, with 8 bases aligning to TRBD1. J lost 6 bases, V lost 6 bases, and 6 bases had no gene match. The CDR3 extends over 13 amino acids. Germline lookup yields CDR1 MNHEY and CDR2 SMNVEV (reference sequence). CDR3 nucleotide sequence: TGTGCCAGCAGCGTTCAGGGGGCGGATGGCTACACCTTC. Translated, it gives CASSVQGADGYTF.

The chain links TRBV27 to TRBJ2-3; D remains ambiguous. CDR3 size: 12 residues. V lost 3 bases to trimming and J lost 6 bases, with 7 bases between them. Germline V gene data show CDR1 as MNHEY and CDR2 as SMNVEV (reference sequence). The CDR3, as DNA: TGTGCCAGCAGTTTGGGGTCTGATACGCAGTATTTT. This codes for CASSLGSDTQYF.

This clone came up a few times. The V and J genes are TRBV7-6 and TRBJ1-1; 9 nucleotides align to TRBD1. The CDR3 contains 15 residues. Germline V gene data show CDR1 as SGHVS and CDR2 as FNYEAQ. The V segment lost 4 bases and the J segment 2 bases; nucleotides outside the gene matches: 5. CDR3 protein: CASSSGQGTNTEAFF. CDR3 DNA: TGTGCCAGCAGCTCCGGACAGGGGACCAACACTGAAGCTTTCTTT.

The CDR3 reads CASSLLAGEQFF. The CDR3 DNA reads TGTGCCAGCAGCTTATTAGCGGGCGAGCAGTTCTTC. The rearrangement uses TRBV7-2 and TRBJ2-1; TRBD2 agrees at 7 bases. The length of the CDR3 is 12 residues. J was trimmed by 10 bases and V by 2 bases; bases with no gene match: 2. CDR1 is SGHTA and CDR2 is FQGNSA in the germline V gene.

This chain connects TRBV5-6 to TRBJ2-5; D is ambiguous. Trimming took off 2 bases at V and 9 bases at J, with 20 bases between the two ends. This CDR3 has 15 residues. CDR1 and CDR2 (germline): SGHDT, YYEEEE. The CDR3 DNA reads TGTGCCAGCAGCTTTCAGCTGAGATCCCGTGAGGCCCAGTACTTC. Protein product: CASSFQLRSREAQYF.

The rearrangement uses TRBV6-6 and TRBJ2-1, with D unclear. V shed 2 bases and J shed 3 bases, with 2 bases lying between them. Germline assignment: CDR1 MNHNY and CDR2 SVGAGI (reference sequence). The CDR3 spans 12 residues. The CDR3 sequence: CASSYDYNEQFF. In DNA, the CDR3 is TGTGCCAGCAGTTACGACTACAATGAGCAGTTCTTC.

The J gene is TRBJ2-3, the V gene TRBV5-1; 7 bases are a match to TRBD2. V gave up 0 bases and J gave up 2 bases; unmatched junction bases: 3. The CDR3 is made up of 15 amino acids. The germline gives CDR1 SGHRS, CDR2 YFSETQ. CDR3 region: CASSLDGGNTDTQYF. CDR3 sequence (DNA): TGCGCCAGCAGCTTGGACGGGGGGAACACAGATACGCAGTATTTT.